This is a list of T cell receptor beta chains from one sample in a study of shared clonotypes between healthy human individuals. The assay was immunoSEQ multiplex PCR, and TCRdb's table has in-frame clones only and misses some. Among some 2,500,000 clones, 80% to 95% were seen once, and the ten largest hold about 0.39%. The sample comprised naive CD4+ T cells from PBMCs. The receptors were sampled from a man aged 18-30 years in good health. Some clones in this sample may be carry-over from other donors' samples. CDR3s include the opening cysteine and the closing phenylalanine or tryptophan. The D gene is left open where the match is weak. The size of a clone is reported for some rows only, either as once, few or many, or as a class for expanded clones.

V gene	D gene	clone size	J gene	CDR3 protein	CDR3 DNA
TRBV18	-	-	TRBJ2-1	CASSPPNEDEQFF	TGTGCCAGCTCACCACCGAACGAGGATGAGCAGTTCTTC
TRBV4-1	-	-	TRBJ2-1	CASSQGGGSYNEQFF	TGCGCCAGCAGCCAGGGGGGCGGGAGCTACAATGAGCAGTTCTTC
TRBV5-6	TRBD1	-	TRBJ1-2	CASSSRDRGEHYGYTF	TGTGCCAGCAGCTCAAGGGACAGGGGGGAACATTATGGCTACACCTTC
TRBV4-3	-	-	TRBJ1-1	CASTQGVETEAFF	TGCGCCAGCACCCAAGGGGTTGAAACTGAAGCTTTCTTT
TRBV7-3	-	once	TRBJ2-1	CASSTAAPAAYNEQFF	TGTGCCAGCAGCACTGCGGCCCCGGCCGCCTACAATGAGCAGTTCTTC
TRBV7-9	-	-	TRBJ2-7	CASSYAGPTGQYF	TGTGCCAGCAGTTATGCCGGGCCCACGGGCCAGTACTTC
TRBV4-2	TRBD2	-	TRBJ2-7	CASSHDSSGPLEQYF	TGTGCCAGCAGCCACGACTCTAGCGGCCCCCTCGAGCAGTACTTC
TRBV6-6	-	-	TRBJ1-3	CASSNPGYGNTIYF	TGTGCCAGCAGCAATCCAGGGTATGGAAACACCATATATTTT
TRBV7-9	-	-	TRBJ1-2	CASSLRSRTTTNYGYTF	TGTGCCAGCAGCCTTAGGAGTAGAACTACTACTAACTATGGCTACACCTTC
TRBV5-1	TRBD1	-	TRBJ1-2	CASRQDRVGYGYTF	TGCGCCAGCCGGCAGGACAGGGTTGGGTATGGCTACACCTTC
TRBV6-1	-	-	TRBJ1-1	CASSDYGLQPWDTEAFF	TGTGCCAGCAGTGATTATGGACTGCAACCTTGGGACACTGAAGCTTTCTTT
TRBV11-2	TRBD2	-	TRBJ2-1	CASRLAGSSYNEQFF	TGTGCCAGCAGATTAGCGGGAAGCTCCTACAATGAGCAGTTCTTC
TRBV28	-	-	TRBJ1-5	CASSLAGQGFFQPQHF	TGTGCCAGCAGTTTGGCTGGGCAGGGGTTTTTTCAGCCCCAGCATTTT
TRBV18	-	-	TRBJ1-5	CASSPRAGGDQPQHF	TGTGCCAGCTCACCACGTGCTGGGGGCGATCAGCCCCAGCATTTT
TRBV5-6	TRBD1	-	TRBJ2-5	CASSLGFRGGGRSQYF	TGTGCCAGCAGCTTGGGCTTCCGAGGGGGCGGACGGTCCCAGTACTTC
TRBV12-5	-	-	TRBJ1-1	CASGLWENTEAFF	TGTGCTAGTGGTTTGTGGGAAAACACTGAAGCTTTCTTT
TRBV28	TRBD2	-	TRBJ2-1	CASGGGRRGLAGGNEQFF	TGTGCCAGCGGGGGGGGACGACGAGGACTAGCGGGAGGCAATGAGCAGTTCTTC